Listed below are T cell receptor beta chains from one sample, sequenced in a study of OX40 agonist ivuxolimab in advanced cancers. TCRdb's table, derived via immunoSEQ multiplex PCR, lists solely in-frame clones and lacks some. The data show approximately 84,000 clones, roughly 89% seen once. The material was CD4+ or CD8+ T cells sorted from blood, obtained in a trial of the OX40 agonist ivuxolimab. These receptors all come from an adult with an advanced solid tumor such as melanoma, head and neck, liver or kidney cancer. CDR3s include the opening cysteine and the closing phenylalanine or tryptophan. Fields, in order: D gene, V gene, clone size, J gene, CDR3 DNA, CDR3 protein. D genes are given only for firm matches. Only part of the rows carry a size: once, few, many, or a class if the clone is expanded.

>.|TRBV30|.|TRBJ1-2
TGTGCCTGGAGTTACCGGACCCTTTTAAAAGCTAACTATGGCTACACCTTC
CAWSYRTLLKANYGYTF
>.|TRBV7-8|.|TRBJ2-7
TGTGCCAGCAGCTTAGTGCTGATAGACTACGAGCAGTACTTC
CASSLVLIDYEQYF
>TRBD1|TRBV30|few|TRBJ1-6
TGTGCCTGGACCCCGGGACAGAATTCACCCCTCCACTTT
CAWTPGQNSPLHF
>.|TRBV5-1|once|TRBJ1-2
TGCGCCAGCAGCCGAGGGCAGATCTATGGCTACACCTTC
CASSRGQIYGYTF
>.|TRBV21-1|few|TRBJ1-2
TGTGCCAGCAGCAAAGAGGGCTGTGGCTACACCTTC
CASSKEGCGYTF
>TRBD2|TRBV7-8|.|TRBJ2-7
TGTGCCAGCAGCTCGGCCGGGCGGGGGGAGACCTCCTACGAGCAGTACTTC
CASSSAGRGETSYEQYF
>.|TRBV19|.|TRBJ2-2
TGTGCCAGTAGTAACCCGAACACCGGGGAGCTGTTTTTT
CASSNPNTGELFF
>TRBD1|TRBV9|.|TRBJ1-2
TGTGCCAGCAGCGTAGGAATCGGGGACAGGGGGCTAAATGGCTACACCTTC
CASSVGIGDRGLNGYTF
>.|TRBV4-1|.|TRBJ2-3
TGCGCCAGCAGCCGCGCCTGGGGGGGCCTCGGGGCAGATACGCAGTATTTT
CASSRAWGGLGADTQYF
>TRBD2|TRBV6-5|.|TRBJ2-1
TGTGCCAGCAGACAAGGACTAGCGGACTACAATGAGCAGTTCTTC
CASRQGLADYNEQFF
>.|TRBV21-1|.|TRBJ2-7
TGTGCCAGCAATGGGTTCACTAGCAGCAGCTCTTACGAGCAGTACTTC
CASNGFTSSSSYEQYF
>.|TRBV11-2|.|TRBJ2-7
TGTGCCAGCAGCTTGGGCAGGGGACTCTACGAGCAGTACTTC
CASSLGRGLYEQYF
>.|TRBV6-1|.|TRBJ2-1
TGTGCCAGCGGCCACGGCGGTCCGCAGTTCTTC
CASGHGGPQFF
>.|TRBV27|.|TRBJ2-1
TGTGCCAGCAGTCCCGGGACAGAGCAGTTCTTC
CASSPGTEQFF
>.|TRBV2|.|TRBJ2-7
TGTGCCAGCAGTCGGACGTACTCCTACGAGCAGTACTTC
CASSRTYSYEQYF
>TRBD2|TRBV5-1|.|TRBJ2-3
TGCGCCAGCAGCTTACGACTAGCGGGAGACGAAGATACGCAGTATTTT
CASSLRLAGDEDTQYF